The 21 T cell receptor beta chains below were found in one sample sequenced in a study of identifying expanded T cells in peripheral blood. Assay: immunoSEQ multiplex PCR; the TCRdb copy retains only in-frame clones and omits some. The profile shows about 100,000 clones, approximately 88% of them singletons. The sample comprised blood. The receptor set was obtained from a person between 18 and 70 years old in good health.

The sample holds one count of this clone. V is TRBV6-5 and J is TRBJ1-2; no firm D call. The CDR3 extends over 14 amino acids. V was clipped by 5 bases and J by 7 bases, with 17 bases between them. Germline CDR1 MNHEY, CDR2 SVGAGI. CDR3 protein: CASSPIHTPGGYTF. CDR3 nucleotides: TGTGCCAGCAGTCCAATCCATACGCCGGGTGGCTACACCTTC.

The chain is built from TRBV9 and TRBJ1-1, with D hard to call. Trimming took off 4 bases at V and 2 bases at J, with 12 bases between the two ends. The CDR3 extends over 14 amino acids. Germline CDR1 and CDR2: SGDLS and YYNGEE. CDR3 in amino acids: CASSFRDGNTEAFF. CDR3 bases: TGTGCCAGCAGCTTCAGAGACGGTAACACTGAAGCTTTCTTT.

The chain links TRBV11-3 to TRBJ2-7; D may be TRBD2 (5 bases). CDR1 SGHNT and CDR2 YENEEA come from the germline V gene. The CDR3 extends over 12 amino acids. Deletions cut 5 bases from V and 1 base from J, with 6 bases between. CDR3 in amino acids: CASSQRSYEQYF. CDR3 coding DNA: TGTGCCAGCAGCCAGCGGTCCTACGAGCAGTACTTC.

Here the CDR3 reads CASSSHRGKETQYF. The CDR3 DNA reads TGTGCCAGTAGTTCTCACAGGGGTAAGGAGACCCAGTACTTC. The chain carries TRBV19 and TRBJ2-5; 7 nucleotides match TRBD1. CDR1 LNHDA and CDR2 SQIVND come from the germline V gene (reference sequence). V lost 5 bases to trimming and J lost 5 bases; unmatched junction nucleotides: 8. The CDR3 loop spans 14 amino acids.

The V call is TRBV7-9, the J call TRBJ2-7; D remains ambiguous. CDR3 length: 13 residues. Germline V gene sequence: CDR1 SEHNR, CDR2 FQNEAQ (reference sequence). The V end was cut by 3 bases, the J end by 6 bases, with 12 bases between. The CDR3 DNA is TGTGCCAGCAGCTTCCTGACGAGACCCGAGCAGTACTTC. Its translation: CASSFLTRPEQYF.

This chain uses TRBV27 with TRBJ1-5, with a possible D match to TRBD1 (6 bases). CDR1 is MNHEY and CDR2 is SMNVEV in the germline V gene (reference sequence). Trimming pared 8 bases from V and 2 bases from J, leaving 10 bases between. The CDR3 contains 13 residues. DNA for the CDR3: TGTGCCAGCCAGGGGCCCGGCAATCAGCCCCAGCATTTT. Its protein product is CASQGPGNQPQHF.

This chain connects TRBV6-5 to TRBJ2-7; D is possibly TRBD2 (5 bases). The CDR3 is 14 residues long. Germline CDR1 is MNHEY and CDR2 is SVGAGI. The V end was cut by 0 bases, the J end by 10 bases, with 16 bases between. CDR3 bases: TGTGCCAGCAGTTACTCGATAGGCTTCGGACTCCAGTACTTC. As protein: CASSYSIGFGLQYF.

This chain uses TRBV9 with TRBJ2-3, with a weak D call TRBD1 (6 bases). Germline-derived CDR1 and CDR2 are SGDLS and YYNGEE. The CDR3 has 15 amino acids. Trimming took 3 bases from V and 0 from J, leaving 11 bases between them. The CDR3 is CASSAYGQSTDTQYF. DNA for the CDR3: TGTGCCAGCAGCGCCTACGGACAGAGCACAGATACGCAGTATTTT.

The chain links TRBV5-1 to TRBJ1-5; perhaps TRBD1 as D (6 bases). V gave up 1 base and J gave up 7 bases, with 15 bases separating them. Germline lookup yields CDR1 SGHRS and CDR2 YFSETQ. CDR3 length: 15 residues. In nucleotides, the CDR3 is TGCGCCAGCAGCTTGTCCCCAGGGGCAGACCAGCCCCAGCATTTT. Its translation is CASSLSPGADQPQHF.

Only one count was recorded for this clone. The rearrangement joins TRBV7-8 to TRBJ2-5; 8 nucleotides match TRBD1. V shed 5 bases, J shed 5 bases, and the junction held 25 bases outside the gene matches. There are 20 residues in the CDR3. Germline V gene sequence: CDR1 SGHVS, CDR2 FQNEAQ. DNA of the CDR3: TGTGCCAGCAGCATGCACCCGACAGGGGTGCTGTTAAGAGCGGAGGAGACCCAGTACTTC. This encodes CASSMHPTGVLLRAEETQYF.

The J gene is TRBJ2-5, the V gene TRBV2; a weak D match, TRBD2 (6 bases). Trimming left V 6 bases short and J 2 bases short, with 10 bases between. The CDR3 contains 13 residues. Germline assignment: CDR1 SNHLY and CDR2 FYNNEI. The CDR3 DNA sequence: TGTGCCAGCAGCGGGGACTTTCAAGAGACCCAGTACTTC. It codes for CASSGDFQETQYF.

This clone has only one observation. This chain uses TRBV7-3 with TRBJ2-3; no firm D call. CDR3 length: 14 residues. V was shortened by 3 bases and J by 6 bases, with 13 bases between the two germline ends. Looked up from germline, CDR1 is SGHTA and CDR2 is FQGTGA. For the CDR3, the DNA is TGTGCCAGCAGCTTGGACCTCCAACACGATACGCAGTATTTT. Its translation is CASSLDLQHDTQYF.

CDR3 in DNA: TGTGCCAGCTCACCCCCTACGAGGACTGAAGCTTTCTTT. Amino acid sequence: CASSPPTRTEAFF. This chain links TRBV18 with TRBJ1-1; D is undetermined. Trimming cost V 3 bases and J 5 bases, with 10 bases left between them. The CDR3 is 13 amino acids. CDR1 is KGHSH and CDR2 is LQKENI in the germline V gene.

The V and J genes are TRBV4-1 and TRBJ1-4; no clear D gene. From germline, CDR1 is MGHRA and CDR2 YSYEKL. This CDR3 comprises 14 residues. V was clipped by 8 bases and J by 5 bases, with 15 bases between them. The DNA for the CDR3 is TGCGCCAGCCGAAACCCCGGAATGAATGAAAAACTGTTTTTT. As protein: CASRNPGMNEKLFF.

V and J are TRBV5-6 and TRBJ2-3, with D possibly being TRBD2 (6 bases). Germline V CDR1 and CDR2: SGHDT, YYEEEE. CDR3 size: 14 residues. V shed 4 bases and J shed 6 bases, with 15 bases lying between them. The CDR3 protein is CASSRDLVRDTQYF. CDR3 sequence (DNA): TGTGCCAGCAGCCGGGACTTAGTTAGGGATACGCAGTATTTT.

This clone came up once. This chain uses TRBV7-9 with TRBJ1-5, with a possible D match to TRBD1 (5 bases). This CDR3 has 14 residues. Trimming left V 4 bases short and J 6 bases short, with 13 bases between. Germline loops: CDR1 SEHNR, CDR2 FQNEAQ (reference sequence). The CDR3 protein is CASSSDQGVQPQHF. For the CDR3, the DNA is TGTGCCAGCAGCTCGGACCAGGGAGTTCAGCCCCAGCATTTT.

The CDR3 coding sequence is TGCGCCAGCAGCCAAGTGAGCGGGGGGGCCGGAGATACGCAGTATTTT. This gives the protein CASSQVSGGAGDTQYF. The chain employs TRBV4-1 and TRBJ2-3; 10 bases fit TRBD2. The CDR3 has 16 residues. Germline CDR1 reads MGHRA; CDR2 reads YSYEKL. Trimming removed 1 base from V and 5 bases from J; junction bases left unmatched: 6.

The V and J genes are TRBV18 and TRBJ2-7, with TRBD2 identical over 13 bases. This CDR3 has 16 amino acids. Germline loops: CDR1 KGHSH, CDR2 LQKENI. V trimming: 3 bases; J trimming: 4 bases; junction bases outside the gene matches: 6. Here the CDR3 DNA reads TGTGCCAGCTCACCCCTACTAGCGGGGGGGCCTTACGAGCAGTACTTC. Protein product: CASSPLLAGGPYEQYF.

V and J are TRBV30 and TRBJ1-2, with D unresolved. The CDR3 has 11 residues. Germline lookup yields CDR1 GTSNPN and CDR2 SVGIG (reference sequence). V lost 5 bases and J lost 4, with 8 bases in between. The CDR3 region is CAWSIGYGYTF. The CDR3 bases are TGTGCCTGGTCTATAGGCTATGGCTACACCTTC.

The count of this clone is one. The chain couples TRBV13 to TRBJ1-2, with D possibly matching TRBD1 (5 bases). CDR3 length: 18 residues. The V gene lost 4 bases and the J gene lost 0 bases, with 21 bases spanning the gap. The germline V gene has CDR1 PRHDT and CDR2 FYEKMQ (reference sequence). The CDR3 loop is CASSSLSTVIYSNYGYTF. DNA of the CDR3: TGTGCCAGCAGCTCCCTTTCGACAGTGATCTATTCTAACTATGGCTACACCTTC. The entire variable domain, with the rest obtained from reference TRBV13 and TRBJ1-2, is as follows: AAGVIQSPRHLIKEKRETATLKCYPIPRHDTVYWYQQGPGQDPQFLISFYEKMQSDKGSIPDRFSAQQFSDYHSELNMSSLELGDSALYFCASSSLSTVIYSNYGYTFGSGTRLTVV.

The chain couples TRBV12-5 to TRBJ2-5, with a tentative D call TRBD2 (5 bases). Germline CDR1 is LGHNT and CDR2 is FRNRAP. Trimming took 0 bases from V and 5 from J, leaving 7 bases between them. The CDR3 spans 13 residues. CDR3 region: CASGLVPGETQYF. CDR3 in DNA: TGTGCTAGTGGTTTGGTACCGGGGGAGACCCAGTACTTC.